This T cell receptor (beta chain) was sequenced during a study of identical twins. With 2 bases clipped from V and 3 bases from J, the junction kept 1 base outside the gene matches. Germline V gives CDR1 DFQATT, CDR2 SNEGSKA (reference sequence). This CDR3 has 15 residues. TCRdb re-called the 5' RACE reads with MiXCR, one entry per CDR3 protein. The sample has about 900,000 distinct CDR3 sequences; roughly an eighth are singletons. A further study also used this sample, focusing on yellow fever vaccine responses in identical twins.

The sequence derives from a woman between 18 and 30 years old in good health. The sequenced material came from PBMCs. The genes are TRBV20-1 and TRBJ2-4; 13 positions match TRBD2. The CDR3 DNA follows: TGCAGTGCTAGAAGGACTAGCGGGGGCAAAAACATTCAGTACTTC. Protein: CSARRTSGGKNIQYF.